This is a list of T cell receptor beta chains from one sample in a study of metastatic and nonmetastatic thyroid tumors. Via MiXCR, TCRdb re-called the PCR reads. Seen here are over 25,000 clones, 4% to 5% observed once, and the top ten hold 21%. The sample taken for sequencing was blood. The receptors here all came from a female donor with papillary thyroid cancer or a benign thyroid nodule (not recorded which). Some clones in this sample may be carry-over from other donors' samples. Each CDR3 is given with its conserved first and last residue. A D gene is named only where the DNA matches it firmly. A clone size is listed for some rows: how often the clone was seen (once, few, many), or a class if it is expanded.

V: TRBV27
D: NA
size: few
J: TRBJ1-2
DNA: TGTGCCAGCAGCCTCACGGGGGCAAGCTATGGCTACACCTTC
CDR3: CASSLTGASYGYTF

V: TRBV2
D: NA
size: many
J: TRBJ2-5
DNA: TGTGCCAGCAAACTAGCCCAAGAGACCCAGTACTTC
CDR3: CASKLAQETQYF

V: TRBV6-2/TRBV6-3
D: NA
size: NA
J: TRBJ1-6
DNA: TGTGCCAGCAGCTGGGGGAAGTCACCCCTCCACTTT
CDR3: CASSWGKSPLHF

V: TRBV19
D: TRBD1
size: few
J: TRBJ2-7
DNA: TGTGCCAGTAGTAACCGGACAGGGTCACCCTACGAGCAGTACTTC
CDR3: CASSNRTGSPYEQYF

V: TRBV6-1
D: NA
size: medium-sized
J: TRBJ1-3
DNA: TGTGCCAGCAGTTACACCACAGGGCCCGGAAACACCATATATTTT
CDR3: CASSYTTGPGNTIYF

V: TRBV11-2
D: NA
size: few
J: TRBJ1-2
DNA: TGTGCCAGCAGCTTGTCAGGGTCGGGTGGCTACACCTTC
CDR3: CASSLSGSGGYTF

V: TRBV19
D: NA
size: many
J: TRBJ1-1
DNA: TGTGCCAGTAGTATGGGGCCAAGCTCGAACACTGAAGCTTTCTTT
CDR3: CASSMGPSSNTEAFF

V: TRBV2
D: TRBD1
size: many
J: TRBJ1-1
DNA: TGTGCCAGCAGCGACAGGGGGGTCGCTGAAGCTTTCTTT
CDR3: CASSDRGVAEAFF

V: TRBV5-1
D: NA
size: many
J: TRBJ1-1
DNA: TGCGCCAGCAGCTCAGGACAGCTGGGGACTGAAGCTTTCTTT
CDR3: CASSSGQLGTEAFF

V: TRBV5-1
D: TRBD2
size: many
J: TRBJ2-1
DNA: TGCGCCAGCAGCACGACTAGCTCCTCCTACAATGAGCAGTTCTTC
CDR3: CASSTTSSSYNEQFF

V: TRBV27
D: NA
size: medium-sized
J: TRBJ1-5
DNA: TGTGCCAGCAGACCGACAGGAGCTCGTAATCAGCCCCAGCATTTT
CDR3: CASRPTGARNQPQHF

V: TRBV5-1
D: TRBD1
size: many
J: TRBJ2-1
DNA: TGCGCCAGCAGCTTGGAACAGGGGGCGCGTAGTGAGCAGTTCTTC
CDR3: CASSLEQGARSEQFF

V: TRBV5-1
D: TRBD1
size: few
J: TRBJ2-2
DNA: TGCGCCAGCAGCTTGGCCGAGACAGGGTCCACCGGGGAGCTGTTTTTT
CDR3: CASSLAETGSTGELFF

V: TRBV19
D: NA
size: NA
J: TRBJ1-3
DNA: TGTGCCAGTAGTACGTTTGGACTGAGCTCTGGAAACACCATATATTTT
CDR3: CASSTFGLSSGNTIYF

V: TRBV9
D: NA
size: many
J: TRBJ2-1
DNA: TGTGCCAGCAGCGCCGCCTCAGGGGCCCCCCAGCAGTTCTTC
CDR3: CASSAASGAPQQFF

V: TRBV6-1
D: NA
size: NA
J: TRBJ2-2
DNA: TGTGCCAGCACCCTGGGAACCGGGGAGCTGTTTTTT
CDR3: CASTLGTGELFF